Listed below are T cell receptor beta chains from one sample, sequenced in a study of PD-1 blockade in mismatch repair-deficient tumors. Data came from immunoSEQ multiplex PCR; TCRdb stores just in-frame clones and leaves some out. The table has 95,000 to 150,000 clones, more than 85% seen once. The sample in question was peripheral blood, obtained 44 weeks after starting pembrolizumab. These receptors were collected from an adult with mismatch repair-deficient cancer. The CDR3 runs from the conserved cysteine through the conserved F or W. A D gene is named only where the DNA matches it firmly. The listing skips clone size in some rows; elsewhere it reads once, few, many or a size class.

size,D,V,J,CDR3,DNA
.,.,TRBV6-5,TRBJ1-1,CASSYSTSTEAFF,TGTGCCAGCAGTTACTCGACTAGCACTGAAGCTTTCTTT
once,TRBD2,TRBV10-3,TRBJ2-1,CAISDRAGGNEQFF,TGTGCCATCAGTGATCGGGCGGGAGGGAATGAGCAGTTCTTC
.,.,TRBV9,TRBJ2-3,CASSLAGDTQYF,TGTGCCAGCAGCCTGGCGGGAGATACGCAGTATTTT
.,TRBD1,TRBV11-3,TRBJ2-1,CASSKQGREQFF,TGTGCCAGCAGCAAACAGGGGAGAGAGCAGTTCTTC
once,.,TRBV27,TRBJ2-7,CASSFKGNEQYF,TGTGCCAGCAGTTTTAAGGGGAACGAGCAGTACTTC
.,.,TRBV10-3,TRBJ1-2,CATSPGSYGYTF,TGTGCCACTTCCCCGGGGTCCTATGGCTACACCTTC
few,.,TRBV28,TRBJ2-1,CASTRRDNEQFF,TGTGCCAGCACCCGGAGGGACAATGAGCAGTTCTTC
.,TRBD1,TRBV11-3,TRBJ2-7,CASSLETGHSYEQYF,TGTGCCAGCAGCTTAGAGACAGGGCACTCCTACGAGCAGTACTTC
.,TRBD2,TRBV27,TRBJ2-3,CASNHHPPGTSFADTQYF,TGTGCCAGCAACCACCACCCACCCGGGACTAGCTTTGCAGATACGCAGTATTTT
few,.,TRBV5-6,TRBJ2-3,CASSFTLGSPTTDTQYF,TGTGCCAGCAGCTTCACATTAGGGTCTCCCACCACAGATACGCAGTATTTT
once,.,TRBV15,TRBJ2-7,CATSRGQGADEQYF,TGTGCCACCAGCAGAGGGCAGGGCGCGGACGAGCAGTACTTC
.,TRBD2,TRBV5-1,TRBJ2-7,CASSLARTSGSYEQYF,TGCGCCAGCAGCTTGGCTCGGACTAGCGGTTCCTACGAGCAGTACTTC
many,.,TRBV7-2,TRBJ2-3,CASSSGAEVRTDTQYF,TGTGCCAGCAGCTCGGGAGCGGAGGTTCGCACAGATACGCAGTATTTT
.,.,TRBV5-1,TRBJ2-1,CASSSSGTLYNEQFF,TGCGCCAGCAGCTCCTCCGGGACCCTCTACAATGAGCAGTTCTTC
.,TRBD1,TRBV11-3,TRBJ1-1,CASGDRGRDTEAFF,TGTGCCAGCGGGGACAGGGGGCGCGACACTGAAGCTTTCTTT
.,TRBD2,TRBV4-1,TRBJ2-7,CASSQERLAGVDEQYF,TGCGCCAGCAGCCAAGAGCGTCTAGCGGGAGTAGACGAGCAGTACTTC
once,TRBD2,TRBV30,TRBJ2-2,CAWSVLAGVLTGELFF,TGTGCCTGGAGTGTACTGGCGGGAGTACTTACCGGGGAGCTGTTTTTT
.,TRBD1,TRBV6-1,TRBJ1-1,CASSMTGLNTEAFF,TGTGCCAGCAGTATGACAGGGCTGAACACTGAAGCTTTCTTT
.,.,TRBV28,TRBJ2-5,CASLGAINSTGQETQYF,TGTGCCAGCCTGGGAGCGATAAATTCGACAGGACAAGAGACCCAGTACTTC
few,.,TRBV11-3,TRBJ2-3,CASSRGISPSTDTQYF,TGTGCCAGCAGCAGAGGGATCTCCCCTAGCACAGATACGCAGTATTTT
.,.,TRBV19,TRBJ1-4,CASSRSQAAVKLFF,TGTGCCAGTAGTAGGTCACAGGCGGCGGTAAAACTGTTTTTT
.,.,TRBV30,TRBJ1-5,CAWSVSGNQPQHF,TGTGCCTGGAGTGTATCGGGAAATCAGCCCCAGCATTTT
.,TRBD2,TRBV6-5,TRBJ2-5,CASSYLGGRARETQYF,TGTGCCAGCAGTTACTTGGGCGGGAGGGCCCGGGAGACCCAGTACTTC
.,.,TRBV7-8,TRBJ2-3,CASSASRGRDTQYF,TGTGCCAGCAGCGCCAGTCGGGGGAGGGATACGCAGTATTTT
.,.,TRBV28,TRBJ1-1,CASRTTEAFF,TGTGCCAGCAGGACAACTGAAGCTTTCTTT
once,.,TRBV11-3,TRBJ2-5,CASSLVQGLRAQYF,TGTGCCAGCAGCTTAGTTCAGGGCCTCCGGGCCCAGTACTTC
.,TRBD1,TRBV13,TRBJ2-7,CASSLMGQSTYEQYF,TGTGCCAGCAGCTTAATGGGACAGAGTACCTACGAGCAGTACTTC
.,TRBD2,TRBV11-2,TRBJ2-5,CASSLASGETQYF,TGTGCCAGCAGCTTAGCTAGCGGGGAGACCCAGTACTTC
.,.,TRBV4-1,TRBJ1-5,CASSQGGDQPQHF,TGCGCCAGCAGCCAGGGTGGTGATCAGCCCCAGCATTTT
once,.,TRBV19,TRBJ1-5,CASSIQAHQPQHF,TGTGCCAGTAGTATACAGGCCCATCAGCCCCAGCATTTT
.,.,TRBV7-2,TRBJ2-1,CASSRGLSLGDEQFF,TGTGCCAGCAGCCGGGGACTGTCCCTCGGCGATGAGCAGTTCTTC
.,TRBD2,TRBV2,TRBJ2-1,CASSVSSGSHYEQFF,TGTGCCAGCAGTGTTTCTAGCGGGTCACACTATGAGCAGTTCTTC
.,.,TRBV4-1,TRBJ2-7,CASSYRTAYEQYF,TGCGCCAGCAGCTATCGGACGGCATACGAGCAGTACTTC
.,.,TRBV12-5,TRBJ2-1,CASGLGNNEQFF,TGTGCTAGTGGTTTGGGGAACAATGAGCAGTTCTTC